Listed below are T cell receptor beta chains from one sample, sequenced in a study of T cell repertoires in cytomegalovirus infection. These receptors lack a known antigen. TCRdb reprocessed the reads with MiXCR, giving one entry per CDR3 protein. This table holds fewer than 130,000 distinct CDR3 sequences, around 40% found once. The sample was CD8+ T cells from cultured PBMCs, taken from culture after CMV antigen stimulation. The origin of the receptors is a human donor in good health (CMV status not recorded). Some clones in this sample may be carry-over from other donors' samples. CDR3s include the opening cysteine and the closing phenylalanine or tryptophan.

cdr3_length: 16
j_call: TRBJ2-7
v_call: TRBV6-6
cdr3_aa: CASSEDVSVTSYEQYF

cdr3_length: 15
j_call: TRBJ1-5
v_call: TRBV27
cdr3_aa: CASSKQGFTNQPQHF

cdr3_length: 14
j_call: TRBJ2-1
v_call: TRBV12-3/TRBV12-4
cdr3_aa: CASVLTSGHNEQFF

cdr3_length: 14
j_call: TRBJ2-3
v_call: TRBV12-3/TRBV12-4
cdr3_aa: CASSLTGGADTQYF

cdr3_length: 17
j_call: TRBJ1-1
v_call: TRBV9
cdr3_aa: CASSVVPGGYSNTEAFF

cdr3_length: 19
j_call: TRBJ2-5
v_call: TRBV7-6
cdr3_aa: CASSFMSGTSLFAQETQYF

cdr3_length: 15
j_call: TRBJ2-7
v_call: TRBV6-1
cdr3_aa: CASSSPGQQKTEQYF

cdr3_length: 12
j_call: TRBJ1-2
v_call: TRBV10-3
cdr3_aa: CAISEETDSYTF

cdr3_length: 15
j_call: TRBJ2-7
v_call: TRBV6-6
cdr3_aa: CASKTGPKEAYEQYF

cdr3_length: 13
j_call: TRBJ1-2
v_call: TRBV18
cdr3_aa: CASSPQGSGGYTF

cdr3_length: 14
j_call: TRBJ1-1
v_call: TRBV14
cdr3_aa: CASSQVRGNTEAFF

cdr3_length: 15
j_call: TRBJ1-5
v_call: TRBV11-2
cdr3_aa: CASSYGAGPAQPQHF

cdr3_length: 16
j_call: TRBJ2-6
v_call: TRBV2
cdr3_aa: CATYPGVRAGANVLTF

cdr3_length: 18
j_call: TRBJ2-5
v_call: TRBV7-8
cdr3_aa: CASSYTPGGGLLLETQYF

cdr3_length: 16
j_call: TRBJ2-5
v_call: TRBV11-1
cdr3_aa: CASSLVPFSNQETQYF

cdr3_length: 15
j_call: TRBJ2-1
v_call: TRBV18
cdr3_aa: CASSPFRDSYNEQFF

cdr3_length: 16
j_call: TRBJ1-5
v_call: TRBV7-8
cdr3_aa: CASSFDRVVGNQPQHF

cdr3_length: 14
j_call: TRBJ1-1
v_call: TRBV7-6
cdr3_aa: CASSLGGENTEAFF

cdr3_length: 15
j_call: TRBJ2-3
v_call: TRBV12-3/TRBV12-4
cdr3_aa: CASSPSGGDADTQYF

cdr3_length: 13
j_call: TRBJ1-1
v_call: TRBV7-6
cdr3_aa: CASSPTGETEAFF

cdr3_length: 16
j_call: TRBJ2-1
v_call: TRBV12-5
cdr3_aa: CASGLVSGSSYNEQFF

cdr3_length: 15
j_call: TRBJ2-6
v_call: TRBV28
cdr3_aa: CASSFGISGANVLTF

cdr3_length: 13
j_call: TRBJ2-7
v_call: TRBV27
cdr3_aa: CASRLDRTYEQYF

cdr3_length: 16
j_call: TRBJ1-1
v_call: TRBV7-6
cdr3_aa: CASIVMRGAVNTEAFF

cdr3_length: 15
j_call: TRBJ2-1
v_call: TRBV2
cdr3_aa: CASSASPGRYNEQFF

cdr3_length: 15
j_call: TRBJ2-5
v_call: TRBV27
cdr3_aa: CASSLGWGGQETQYF

cdr3_length: 13
j_call: TRBJ1-1
v_call: TRBV11-1
cdr3_aa: CASSPSGPDEAFF

cdr3_length: 14
j_call: TRBJ2-7
v_call: TRBV20-1
cdr3_aa: CSARVGGGSYEQYF

cdr3_length: 12
j_call: TRBJ2-1
v_call: TRBV28
cdr3_aa: CASSPGANEQFF

cdr3_length: 16
j_call: TRBJ2-3
v_call: TRBV7-3
cdr3_aa: CASSDLADSSTDTQYF

cdr3_length: 15
j_call: TRBJ2-2
v_call: TRBV12-3/TRBV12-4
cdr3_aa: CASSSDRNPPGELFF

cdr3_length: 14
j_call: TRBJ2-2
v_call: TRBV4-1
cdr3_aa: CASAAGGPPGELFF

cdr3_length: 13
j_call: TRBJ1-2
v_call: TRBV6-5
cdr3_aa: CASSYDRARGYTF

cdr3_length: 18
j_call: TRBJ2-2
v_call: TRBV7-8
cdr3_aa: CASSPSDLRDSLAGELFF

cdr3_length: 12
j_call: TRBJ1-1
v_call: TRBV12-5
cdr3_aa: CASGFGNTEAFF

cdr3_length: 20
j_call: TRBJ2-3
v_call: TRBV7-2
cdr3_aa: CASSSSRRATSGGASDTQYF

cdr3_length: 13
j_call: TRBJ2-1
v_call: TRBV4-2
cdr3_aa: CASSQAQGNEQFF

cdr3_length: 14
j_call: TRBJ2-5
v_call: TRBV7-6
cdr3_aa: CASSSRTGQETQYF

cdr3_length: 11
j_call: TRBJ1-2
v_call: TRBV7-8
cdr3_aa: CASSAGLSYTF

cdr3_length: 17
j_call: TRBJ2-2
v_call: TRBV25-1
cdr3_aa: CASSEWAGTGRTGELFF

cdr3_length: 12
j_call: TRBJ1-2
v_call: TRBV7-4
cdr3_aa: CASSFYQGVDTF

cdr3_length: 14
j_call: TRBJ2-7
v_call: TRBV5-6
cdr3_aa: CASSPRQGGYEQYF

cdr3_length: 14
j_call: TRBJ2-2
v_call: TRBV5-5
cdr3_aa: CASSTTPNTGELFF

cdr3_length: 18
j_call: TRBJ1-5
v_call: TRBV15
cdr3_aa: CATSREGVIHPMGQPQHF

cdr3_length: 17
j_call: TRBJ2-3
v_call: TRBV2
cdr3_aa: CASSERGSGGAEDTQYF

cdr3_length: 18
j_call: TRBJ2-3
v_call: TRBV9
cdr3_aa: CASGLLAGGPSSTDTQYF

cdr3_length: 15
j_call: TRBJ2-1
v_call: TRBV9
cdr3_aa: CASSPTAGEDNEQFF

cdr3_length: 16
j_call: TRBJ2-3
v_call: TRBV28
cdr3_aa: CASSWSGGAVSDTQYF

cdr3_length: 16
j_call: TRBJ2-7
v_call: TRBV11-2
cdr3_aa: CASSLELAGGTYEQYF

cdr3_length: 15
j_call: TRBJ1-3
v_call: TRBV15
cdr3_aa: CATSQDSSGGNTIYF

cdr3_length: 14
j_call: TRBJ2-1
v_call: TRBV4-2
cdr3_aa: CASTRQRGYNEQFF

cdr3_length: 14
j_call: TRBJ1-2
v_call: TRBV27
cdr3_aa: CASSSAGQLSGYTF

cdr3_length: 16
j_call: TRBJ2-2
v_call: TRBV6-1
cdr3_aa: CASSELRGGYNRELFF

cdr3_length: 17
j_call: TRBJ2-1
v_call: TRBV7-8
cdr3_aa: CASSLQARGQSYNEQFF